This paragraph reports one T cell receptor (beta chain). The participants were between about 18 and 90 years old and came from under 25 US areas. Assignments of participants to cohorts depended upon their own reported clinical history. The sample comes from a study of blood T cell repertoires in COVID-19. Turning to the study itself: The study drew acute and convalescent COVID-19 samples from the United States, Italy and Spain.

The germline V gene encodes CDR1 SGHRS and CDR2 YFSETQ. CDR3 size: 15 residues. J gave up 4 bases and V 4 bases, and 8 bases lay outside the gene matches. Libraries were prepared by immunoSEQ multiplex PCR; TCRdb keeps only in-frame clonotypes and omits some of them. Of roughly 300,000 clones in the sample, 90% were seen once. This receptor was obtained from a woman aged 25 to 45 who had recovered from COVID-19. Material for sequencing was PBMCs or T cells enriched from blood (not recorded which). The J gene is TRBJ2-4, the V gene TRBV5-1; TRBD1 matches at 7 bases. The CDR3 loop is CASSQTGTAKNIQYF. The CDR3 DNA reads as TGCGCCAGCAGCCAGACCGGGACAGCAAAAAACATTCAGTACTTC. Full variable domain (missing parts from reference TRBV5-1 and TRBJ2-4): KAGVTQTPRYLIKTRGQQVTLSCSPISGHRSVSWYQQTPGQGLQFLFEYFSETQRNKGNFPGRFSGRQFSNSRSEMNVSTLELGDSALYLCASSQTGTAKNIQYFGAGTRLSVL.